This passage covers 27 T cell receptor beta chains from one sample sequenced in a study of read filtering for tumor transcriptome and immune sequencing (TCRdb year 2020). The sequencer was an Illumina HiSeq 4000. TCR libraries were constructed from approximately 360 ng RNA using the Immunoverse kit, and molecular barcoded adaptors covering alpha/delta and beta/gamma chains were employed. TCRdb reprocessed the public reads (quality trimming at Q25 with fastp, clone calling with MiXCR) and kept in-frame beta chains. Records with the same CDR3 protein are collapsed into one entry carrying the most frequent genes and DNA. The sample records fewer than 30,000 distinct CDR3 sequences, roughly 22% of which are singletons. The ten largest clones add up to more than 40% of the sample. Source material: a population of CD138-negative cells sorted from bone marrow. Explained via the paper, the cell subset or site label denotes: bone marrow mononuclear cells depleted of CD138+ plasma/myeloma cells by negative magnetic selection. These receptor sequences come from a donor at least 40 years old with multiple myeloma.

This rearrangement joins TRBV7-3 to TRBJ2-1, with D hard to call. Per the germline V gene, CDR1 is SGHTA and CDR2 is FQGTGA. The CDR3 sequence is 15 residues long. Trimming removed 4 bases from V and 0 bases from J, with 10 bases in between. The CDR3 sequence: CASSSYVSSYNEQFF. The CDR3 DNA reads TGTGCCAGCAGCTCCTACGTGAGCTCCTACAATGAGCAGTTCTTC.

There are a few counts of this clonotype. The V call is TRBV27, the J call TRBJ1-5, with D possibly matching TRBD1 (6 bases). Deletions cut 6 bases from V and 6 bases from J, with 9 bases between. The CDR3 has 12 residues. CDR1 is MNHEY and CDR2 is SMNVEV in the germline V gene (reference sequence). The CDR3 is CASREGGQPQHF. DNA of the CDR3: TGTGCCAGCAGGGAAGGGGGTCAGCCCCAGCATTTT.

This clonotype appeared a few times. The J gene is TRBJ1-5, the V gene TRBV3-1, with 10 nucleotides matching TRBD1. This CDR3 is 15 amino acids long. Trimming took 4 bases from V and 0 from J; bases not matched to a gene: 0. The germline V gene has CDR1 LGHDT and CDR2 YNNKEL (reference sequence). CDR3 nucleotide sequence: TGTGCCAGCAGCCGGACAGGGGGTAGCAATCAGCCCCAGCATTTT. Its protein is CASSRTGGSNQPQHF.

This clonotype was seen many times. This chain uses TRBV29-1 with TRBJ2-7; 8 positions match TRBD1. This CDR3 is 14 amino acids long. V trimming: 0 bases; J trimming: 5 bases; junction bases outside the gene matches: 6. Germline CDR1 is SQVTM and CDR2 is ANQGSEA. CDR3 nucleotide sequence: TGCAGCGTTGAAGATCGACGACAGGGGAACGAGCAGTACTTC. Its translation: CSVEDRRQGNEQYF.

This clonotype showed up many times. The gene calls are TRBV29-1 and TRBJ2-7; maybe TRBD2 (7 bases). Trimming pared 4 bases from V and 0 bases from J, leaving 13 bases between. CDR1 SQVTM and CDR2 ANQGSEA come from the germline V gene. The CDR3 spans 14 residues. CDR3 region: CSVAGRGASYEQYF. CDR3 sequence (DNA): TGCAGCGTTGCTGGGAGGGGGGCCTCCTACGAGCAGTACTTC.

Many counts were recorded for this clonotype. The chain carries TRBV28 and TRBJ1-2; no clear D. Deletions cut 5 bases from V and 7 bases from J, with 14 bases between. The CDR3 runs to 13 residues. Looked up from germline, CDR1 is MDHEN and CDR2 is SYDVKM. The CDR3 protein is CASSPQIAFGYTF. The DNA for the CDR3 is TGTGCCAGCAGTCCGCAAATAGCTTTTGGCTACACCTTC.

This clonotype was observed a few times. The junction and the germline gene differ at one end; a read error may be behind it. The rearrangement uses TRBV20-1 and TRBJ2-5; possibly TRBD2 for D (5 bases). The CDR3 loop spans 14 amino acids. The germline V gene has CDR1 DFQATT and CDR2 SNEGSKA (reference sequence). The CDR3 DNA reads TGCAGTGCTAGAGATCCCGGGAATACGGAGATCCAGTACTTC. Translated: CSARDPGNTEIQYF.

In regard to this clonotype: Lacking the conserved final phenylalanine or tryptophan, this CDR3 likely reflects a read error. The chain uses TRBV10-3 and TRBJ2-1; 8 positions agree with TRBD1. The CDR3 covers 15 residues. The germline V gene has CDR1 ENHRY and CDR2 SYGVKD. The CDR3 coding sequence is TGTGCCCTCAGTGACCGGACAGGGTCCTACAATGAGCAGTTCTAC. Translation gives CALSDRTGSYNEQFY.

The chain employs TRBV20-1 and TRBJ2-4; D possibly uses TRBD1 or TRBD2 (6 bases each). Looked up from germline, CDR1 is DFQATT and CDR2 is SNEGSKA (reference sequence). The CDR3 totals 15 residues. V lost 6 bases and J lost 11, with 26 bases in between. The CDR3 is CSAPHPGRRGAFQYF. CDR3 nucleotide sequence: TGCAGTGCCCCTCACCCTGGCCGAAGGGGGGCCTTTCAGTACTTC.

This clonotype came up a few times. DNA for the CDR3: TGTGCCAGCAGATTCCGCGACAGGTGCCATCAGCCCCAGCATTTT. As protein: CASRFRDRCHQPQHF. This chain uses TRBV7-3 with TRBJ1-5, with TRBD1 as a possible D gene (6 bases). The CDR3 has 15 residues. The germline V and J ends were trimmed by 6 bases and 5 bases, with 17 bases remaining between them. CDR1 is SGHTA, CDR2 FQGTGA, per germline.

The rearrangement uses TRBV5-1 and TRBJ2-3; D gene unclear. V was clipped by 0 bases and J by 4 bases, with 12 bases between them. Germline CDR1 SGHRS, CDR2 YFSETQ. This CDR3 is built from 15 residues. The CDR3 DNA sequence: TGCGCCAGCAGCTTGGGCCCGGGTGGGCCAGATACGCAGTATTTT. This translates into CASSLGPGGPDTQYF.

V gene TRBV5-1 combines with J gene TRBJ2-1; tentative D call: TRBD2 (5 bases). Looked up from germline, CDR1 is SGHRS and CDR2 is YFSETQ. V was cut by 7 bases and J by 5 bases, with 16 bases left in between. The CDR3 spans 14 residues. The CDR3 DNA sequence: TGCGCCAGCGCTACCGGGGTTAAGCACAATGAGCAGTTCTTC. It encodes CASATGVKHNEQFF. The whole variable domain, filled in from reference TRBV5-1 and TRBJ2-1, reads KAGVTQTPRYLIKTRGQQVTLSCSPISGHRSVSWYQQTPGQGLQFLFEYFSETQRNKGNFPGRFSGRQFSNSRSEMNVSTLELGDSALYLCASATGVKHNEQFFGPGTRLTVL.

The chain recombines TRBV2 with TRBJ1-5; a possible D gene is TRBD1 (6 bases). From germline, CDR1 is SNHLY and CDR2 FYNNEI. The CDR3 consists of 14 residues. The V and J ends lost 11 bases and 6 bases respectively, with 20 bases between them. This CDR3 is CAGGDGGASQPQHF. The CDR3 nucleotides read TGTGCCGGCGGCGATGGGGGGGCCAGTCAGCCCCAGCATTTT. Variable domain in full (rest from reference TRBV2 and TRBJ1-5): EPEVTQTPSHQVTQMGQEVILRCVPISNHLYFYWYRQILGQKVEFLVSFYNNEISEKSEIFDDQFSVERPDGSNFTLKIRSTKLEDSAMYFCAGGDGGASQPQHFGDGTRLSIL.

Ten or more counts support this clonotype. This sequence joins TRBV12-5 and TRBJ1-4; D perhaps matches TRBD1 (5 bases). CDR3 length: 14 amino acids. The V end was cut by 8 bases, the J end by 3 bases, with 13 bases between. Germline V lookup: CDR1 LGHNT, CDR2 FRNRAP. CDR3 sequence (DNA): TGTGCTAGTACGATAGAGACAGCTAATGAAAAACTGTTTTTT. It is translated as CASTIETANEKLFF.

At least ten counts were recorded for this clonotype. V usage is TRBV7-2 and J usage is TRBJ2-3; D gene uncertain. V shed 4 bases and J shed 10 bases, with 9 bases lying between them. There are 11 residues in the CDR3. Germline loops: CDR1 SGHTA, CDR2 FQGNSA. CDR3 sequence reads: CASSSPYAQYF. CDR3 bases: TGTGCCAGCAGCTCACCCTATGCGCAGTATTTT.

The sample holds many counts of this clonotype. The genes are TRBV7-9 and TRBJ1-4; TRBD1 is a possible D gene (5 bases). Germline V CDR1 and CDR2: SEHNR, FQNEAQ (reference sequence). The V gene lost 5 bases and the J gene lost 5 bases, with 12 bases spanning the gap. This CDR3 spans 14 amino acids. CDR3 region: CASSRTGTNEKLFF. DNA of the CDR3: TGTGCCAGCAGCCGAACCGGGACGAATGAAAAACTGTTTTTT.

In its sample, this clonotype was seen many times. The J gene is TRBJ2-7, the V gene TRBV27, with TRBD2 as a possible D gene (6 bases). The CDR3 spans 10 residues. The germline CDR1 and CDR2 sequences are MNHEY and SMNVEV (reference sequence). Between the trimmed V and J ends, which lost 8 bases and 11 bases, there was a span of 13 bases. DNA for the CDR3: TGTGCCAGCGGGGTGGGCGGGAAGTACTTC. Translated, it gives CASGVGGKYF.

The table lists this clonotype with many counts. The V call is TRBV5-1, the J call TRBJ1-4; D is undetermined. The germline V gene has CDR1 SGHRS and CDR2 YFSETQ. Trimming took 0 bases from V and 7 from J, leaving 13 bases between them. The CDR3 consists of 15 residues. In DNA, the CDR3 is TGCGCCAGCAGCTTGGAGTCCAGAAGCGGTGAAAAACTGTTTTTT. Amino acid sequence: CASSLESRSGEKLFF. The entire variable domain, with the rest obtained from reference TRBV5-1 and TRBJ1-4, is as follows: KAGVTQTPRYLIKTRGQQVTLSCSPISGHRSVSWYQQTPGQGLQFLFEYFSETQRNKGNFPGRFSGRQFSNSRSEMNVSTLELGDSALYLCASSLESRSGEKLFFGSGTQLSVL.

This clonotype came up many times. This chain joins TRBV6-5 and TRBJ2-5, with TRBD1 matching 7 bases. The J segment lost 4 bases and the V segment lost 2 bases, leaving 7 bases of the junction unmatched. CDR3 length: 15 amino acids. Germline values: CDR1 MNHEY, CDR2 SVGAGI. The CDR3 region has the DNA TGTGCCAGCAGTTACGACAGGGTCATGGGAGAGACCCAGTACTTC. The encoded protein is CASSYDRVMGETQYF.

This clonotype has at least ten counts. The genes are TRBV5-1 and TRBJ2-7; D is unresolved. Per germline, CDR1 SGHRS and CDR2 YFSETQ. Trimming shortened V by 7 bases and J by 5 bases, and 10 bases separated the two germline ends. This CDR3 spans 11 amino acids. This CDR3 is CASYTLNEQYF. The CDR3 DNA reads as TGCGCCAGCTATACCCTCAACGAGCAGTACTTC.

This clonotype was observed once. The junction departs from the called germline gene at one end, perhaps through a read error. The chain has TRBV20-1 and TRBJ2-3; either TRBD1 or TRBD2 may fit D (6 bases each). CDR1 is DFQATT and CDR2 is SNEGSKA in the germline V gene (reference sequence). The CDR3 contains 14 residues. The CDR3 here is CCARDVRGVDTQYF. DNA for the CDR3: TGCTGTGCTAGAGATGTAAGGGGGGTAGATACGCAGTATTTT.

The V gene is TRBV20-1, the J gene TRBJ2-5; D is unresolved. Germline V gene sequence: CDR1 DFQATT, CDR2 SNEGSKA (reference sequence). This CDR3 is built from 11 residues. Trimming left V 5 bases short and J 0 bases short, with 4 bases between. The CDR3: CSAQYQETQYF. The CDR3 DNA sequence: TGCAGTGCTCAGTACCAAGAGACCCAGTACTTC.

Only a few counts were recorded for this clonotype. The chain recombines TRBV5-1 with TRBJ1-1; D not resolved. From germline, CDR1 is SGHRS and CDR2 YFSETQ. CDR3 length equals 14 residues. The V gene lost 1 base and the J gene lost 5 bases, with 12 bases spanning the gap. The CDR3 coding sequence is TGCGCCAGCAGCTTGTATACGGGCGCTACTGAAGCTTTCTTT. Protein: CASSLYTGATEAFF.

The chain combines TRBV19 with TRBJ2-3; D might be TRBD2 (7 bases). Germline V gives CDR1 LNHDA, CDR2 SQIVND (reference sequence). Trimming removed 7 bases from V and 4 bases from J, with 15 bases in between. This CDR3 has 14 residues. CDR3 bases: TGTGCCAGTAACGGGGGGCGCTGGGCAGATACGCAGTATTTT. This encodes CASNGGRWADTQYF.

The sample holds many counts of this clonotype. V gene TRBV13 combines with J gene TRBJ2-2, with a possible D match to TRBD1 (6 bases). Germline V CDR1 and CDR2: PRHDT, FYEKMQ (reference sequence). The CDR3 contains 15 residues. The V and J ends lost 7 bases and 1 base respectively, with 13 bases between them. The CDR3, as DNA: TGTGCCAGCAAACTGAAGGACAGGAACACCGGGGAGCTGTTTTTT. Its protein product is CASKLKDRNTGELFF.

This clonotype has a count of ten or more. V usage is TRBV6-1 and J usage is TRBJ2-7; 7 bases agree with TRBD1. J was trimmed by 2 bases and V by 6 bases; bases with no gene match: 10. Per germline, CDR1 MNHNS and CDR2 SASEGT. This CDR3 region has 15 residues. DNA of the CDR3: TGTGCCAGCAGCACGGAACAGGGGTCCACCTACGAGCAGTACTTC. Its protein is CASSTEQGSTYEQYF.

This clonotype was counted many times. This rearrangement joins TRBV11-2 to TRBJ2-5; 8 positions match TRBD2. The V and J ends lost 6 bases and 5 bases, in that order; junction bases with no gene match: 14. The CDR3 is made up of 16 amino acids. Germline V CDR1 and CDR2: SGHAT, FQNNGV. The CDR3 here is CASRIIGTRGRETQYF. The CDR3 nucleotides read TGTGCCAGCAGGATAATCGGGACTAGAGGGAGGGAGACCCAGTACTTC. The full variable domain, with the rest looked up from reference TRBV11-2 and TRBJ2-5, is EAGVAQSPRYKIIEKRQSVAFWCNPISGHATLYWYQQILGQGPKLLIQFQNNGVVDDSQLPKDRFSAERLKGVDSTLKIQPAKLEDSAVYLCASRIIGTRGRETQYFGPGTRLLVL.